The entry below gives a single TCR beta chain sequence along with its context. Its antigen is still unknown. This specimen comes from a study of memory CD4+ T cells and cytomegalovirus serostatus. Findings and limits, study-wide: A US-trained random forest predicted CMV serostatus with median AUC approximately 0.9.

The CDR3 totals 11 residues. CDR1 and CDR2 from the germline V gene are SNHLY and FYNNEI. Trimming took off 3 bases at V and 7 bases at J, with 6 bases between the two ends. Original methodology: After removing out-of-frame reads, over 2 million distinct TCRbeta sequences remained. Assay used: immunoSEQ multiplex PCR; TCRdb lists only in-frame clones, some missing. V and J calls and clone size come straight from that table; D and trimming were deduced from the DNA. The sample records around 40,000 clones, around 84% being singletons. The sort gate was single viable CD3+CD4+CD8-CD45RO+ cells for memory CD4+ T cells. Donors' CMV status reflects serum IgG against pp150, pp28, p38, p52.

Sequencing was performed on memory CD4+ T cells from blood. The TCR originated in an adult in good health and CMV-seronegative. This chain uses TRBV2 with TRBJ1-1; the D gene is possibly TRBD1 (5 bases). In nucleotides, the CDR3 is TGTGCCAGCAGTGAGAGGGGTGAAGCTTTCTTT. This translates into CASSERGEAFF.